The 6 T cell receptor beta chains in this list originate from one sample, sequenced in a study of regulatory T cells in long-lasting Graves disease. The time point is: newly diagnosed GD, antithyroid drugs for less than 3 months. The authors made the TCR library using RNA they extracted from PBMCs. Arm-PCR with iRepertoire HTBI primers amplified the CDR3 regions for these TCR beta libraries. TCRdb reprocessed the multiplex PCR reads via MiXCR and lists one record per CDR3 protein. This sample has 350,000 to 500,000 distinct CDR3 sequences, with about a sixth found just once. This same sample was also taken into another study, of T cells in Graves' hyperthyroidism and ophthalmopathy.

This material consisted of peripheral blood mononuclear cells (PBMCs), taken at new diagnosis, from a patient treated with antithyroid drugs. These receptors were taken from a woman aged 18 to 35 with Graves disease.

V and J are TRBV6-2 or TRBV6-3 and TRBJ2-7; D uncertain. This CDR3 region has 12 residues. V lost 3 bases and J lost 3, with 6 bases in between. Germline V gene lookup returns CDR1 MNHEY and CDR2 SVGEGT. CDR3 amino acids: CASSYFLYEQYF. In DNA, the CDR3 is TGTGCCAGCAGTTATTTCCTCTACGAGCAGTACTTC.

This chain links TRBV7-9 with TRBJ2-6; D is tentatively TRBD1 or TRBD2 (5 bases each). The ends were cut back, 5 bases at V and 0 bases at J, with 23 bases in the middle. The length of the CDR3 is 20 residues. The V gene's germline CDR1 is SEHNR and CDR2 FQNEAQ (reference sequence). The CDR3 DNA sequence: TGTGCCAGCAGCCTTCGGCTCGGGGCCGTTCCCCTCTCTGGGGCCAACGTCCTGACTTTC. It yields the protein CASSLRLGAVPLSGANVLTF.

This clonotype was seen at least ten times. The CDR3 here is CASSLGRVGELFF. CDR3 coding DNA: TGTGCCAGCAGTTTAGGTCGAGTCGGGGAGCTGTTTTTT. This chain connects TRBV12-3 or TRBV12-4 to TRBJ2-2; D is ambiguous. This CDR3 is 13 amino acids long. Trimming shortened V by 1 base and J by 7 bases, and 7 bases separated the two germline ends.

J is TRBJ2-1 and V is TRBV28; the match to TRBD2 covers 11 bases. The ends lost 5 bases at V and 3 bases at J; junction bases unmatched: 15. This CDR3 spans 19 amino acids. The germline V gene encodes CDR1 MDHEN and CDR2 SYDVKM. The CDR3 DNA sequence: TGTGCCAGCAGTGGTCTTGGAGTAACTAGCGGGAGATTCTACAATGAGCAGTTCTTC. This codes for CASSGLGVTSGRFYNEQFF.

This clonotype was seen many times. This chain connects TRBV18 to TRBJ2-5; D gene unclear. The germline V gene has CDR1 KGHSH and CDR2 LQKENI. V was pared by 2 bases and J by 2 bases, with 6 bases between. The CDR3 has 13 residues. This CDR3 is CASSPDTQETQYF. The CDR3 coding sequence is TGTGCCAGCTCACCAGACACTCAAGAGACCCAGTACTTC. Full variable domain (missing parts from reference TRBV18 and TRBJ2-5): NAGVMQNPRHLVRRRGQEARLRCSPMKGHSHVYWYRQLPEEGLKFMVYLQKENIIDESGMPKERFSAEFPKEGPSILRIQQVVRGDSAAYFCASSPDTQETQYFGPGTRLLVL.

As regards this clonotype: Since the CDR3 does not end with the conserved phenylalanine or tryptophan, this likely comes from a read error. The limits of the CDR3 on the DNA are not certain, so only TCRdb's listed CDR3 is given. The V and J genes are TRBV28 and TRBJ2-4; TRBD1 reflects the table's D call only, with no check against the DNA. Germline V gene sequence: CDR1 MDHEN, CDR2 SYDVKM. The CDR3 adds up to 8 amino acids, both ends counted. The CDR3 reads CASSFGQG.